The sequence of this T cell receptor beta chain was determined in a study of cytomegalovirus exposure and HLA in healthy donors. Vbeta (60) and Jbeta (13) primers were used in the PCR. Only in-frame clones appear in the TCRdb table, and some are missing; sequencing was by immunoSEQ multiplex PCR. The table shows 95,000 to 100,000 clones, with roughly 76% occurring only once. Of note for this clone: Antigen: not known.

Germline V gene data show CDR1 as SGHAT and CDR2 as FQNNGV. This CDR3 spans 18 amino acids. V dropped 5 bases and J dropped 7; count of bases not matched to a gene: 16. Study-level findings and limits: Later analysis showed most CMV-associated TCR beta chains appearing HLA-restricted. Most TCRs appeared rarely, but some public TCRs recurred in many donors. In vitro checks showed that three CMV-associated chains really do target CMV antigens. In a later analysis, specific HLA alleles were associated with 15,000 to 20,000 TCR beta sequences at a 0.05 false discovery rate.

The receptor was derived from a man aged 35-49 years in good health and CMV-seronegative. The chain has TRBV11-2 and TRBJ2-1; TRBD2 matches 11 bases. Material: PBMCs. The CDR3 nucleotides read TGTGCCAGCAGCCTCGGAACTAGCGGGAGAAGATTAGGTAATGAGCAGTTCTTC. Protein: CASSLGTSGRRLGNEQFF.